These 12 T cell receptor beta chains originate from one sample sequenced in a study of blood T cell repertoires in COVID-19. Sequenced by immunoSEQ multiplex PCR; TCRdb stores in-frame clones only, minus some. The sample lists more than 200,000 clones, about 86% occurring once. Sequencing input: peripheral blood. These receptor sequences come from a man in his thirties or forties with active or convalescent COVID-19.

By its share, this clone is medium-sized (0.01 to 0.1%). This sequence joins TRBV6-1 and TRBJ1-6, with unresolved D. Trimming left V 0 bases short and J 13 bases short, with 13 bases between. Germline V gene data show CDR1 as MNHNS and CDR2 as SASEGT. The CDR3 length is 14 residues. The CDR3 region has the DNA TGTGCCAGCAGTGAAGCGCTATCGGGTCCTCCCCTCCACTTT. Its protein is CASSEALSGPPLHF.

This chain uses TRBV21-1 with TRBJ1-1. TRBV21-1 is an annotated pseudogene. The CDR3 extends over 18 amino acids. The CDR3 loop is CASTPLGASPGGDTEAFF. The CDR3 DNA reads TGTGCCAGCACCCCGTTAGGGGCTTCCCCCGGCGGGGACACTGAAGCTTTCTTT.

The chain's CDR3 is CASSSGHSGNTIYF. The CDR3 nucleotides are TGTGCCAGCAGCTCGGGACATTCCGGAAACACCATATATTTT. The chain joins TRBV11-1 to TRBJ1-3; tentatively, D is TRBD1 (6 bases). This CDR3 region has 14 residues. Germline CDR1 reads SGHAT; CDR2 reads FQDESV (reference sequence). V was clipped by 4 bases and J by 4 bases, with 11 bases between them.

The genes are TRBV7-8 and TRBJ2-3; TRBD2 aligns across 13 bases. Per the germline V gene, CDR1 is SGHVS and CDR2 is FQNEAQ. The length of the CDR3 is 15 residues. V trimming: 7 bases; J trimming: 1 base; junction bases outside the gene matches: 2. The CDR3 reads CASTGLAGGTDTQYF. The CDR3 region has the DNA TGTGCCAGCACAGGACTAGCGGGGGGCACAGATACGCAGTATTTT.

The chain combines TRBV30 with TRBJ1-6; D remains ambiguous. The CDR3 is 13 amino acids. Looked up from germline, CDR1 is GTSNPN and CDR2 is SVGIG (reference sequence). V was pared by 2 bases and J by 7 bases, with 9 bases between. CDR3 loop: CAWSSTTNSPLHF. The CDR3, as DNA: TGTGCCTGGAGTTCAACTACGAATTCACCCCTCCACTTT.

V usage is TRBV9 and J usage is TRBJ2-1; no reliable D call. V lost 4 bases to trimming and J lost 6 bases, with 14 bases between them. The V gene's germline CDR1 is SGDLS and CDR2 YYNGEE. CDR3 length: 14 amino acids. CDR3 residues: CASSPRTSPNEQFF. The CDR3 DNA is TGTGCCAGCAGCCCCCGTACGAGTCCCAATGAGCAGTTCTTC.

The chain employs TRBV12-5 and TRBJ1-1; 7 nucleotides match TRBD1. The CDR3 extends over 12 amino acids. Germline lookup yields CDR1 LGHNT and CDR2 FRNRAP. The V gene end was trimmed by 9 bases and the J gene end by 2 bases; junction bases not matched to a gene: 3. Here the CDR3 reads CASGTANTEAFF. The CDR3 nucleotides are TGTGCTAGCGGGACAGCAAACACTGAAGCTTTCTTT.

The V call is TRBV5-4, the J call TRBJ2-5; 12 positions agree with TRBD2. Germline loops: CDR1 SGHNT, CDR2 YYREEE (reference sequence). This CDR3 region has 17 residues. V gave up 1 base and J gave up 2 bases; unmatched junction bases: 6. CDR3 DNA: TGTGCCAGCAGCTTGCCTAGCGGGGGGGGGATTCAAGAGACCCAGTACTTC. Translated: CASSLPSGGGIQETQYF.

CDR3 sequence: CASSLGTDNSPLHF. The CDR3 coding sequence is TGTGCCAGCAGCTTAGGGACAGATAATTCACCCCTCCACTTT. The chain links TRBV7-2 to TRBJ1-6, with a tentative D call TRBD1 (6 bases). The CDR3 spans 14 residues. From germline, CDR1 is SGHTA and CDR2 FQGNSA. The V and J ends lost 1 base and 5 bases respectively, with 6 bases between them.

V is TRBV19 and J is TRBJ1-1; maybe TRBD1 (6 bases). The CDR3 has 14 residues. Germline CDR1 is LNHDA and CDR2 is SQIVND (reference sequence). The V end was cut by 3 bases, the J end by 5 bases, with 13 bases between. CDR3: CASSIGQGWTEAFF. In DNA, the CDR3 is TGTGCCAGTAGTATTGGGCAGGGGTGGACTGAAGCTTTCTTT.

The J gene is TRBJ2-1, the V gene TRBV12-3 or TRBV12-4; 7 nucleotides agree with TRBD2. Germline trimming cut 5 bases from V and 9 bases from J; bases unmatched to any gene: 4. The CDR3 contains 12 residues. As DNA, the CDR3 is TGTGCCAGCAGTACGAGCGGGGTTGAGCAGTTCTTC. It translates to CASSTSGVEQFF.

V and J are TRBV7-3 and TRBJ2-3; possibly TRBD1 for D (5 bases). The V and J ends lost 2 bases and 2 bases respectively, with 8 bases between them. CDR1 SGHTA and CDR2 FQGTGA come from the germline V gene. The length of the CDR3 is 14 residues. CDR3 residues: CASSLWGLTDTQYF. The CDR3 DNA sequence: TGTGCCAGCAGCTTATGGGGCCTCACAGATACGCAGTATTTT.